The present T cell receptor beta chain was sequenced within a study of blood T cell repertoires in COVID-19. In the study overall: T cells, B-cell-depleted T cells, or PBMCs supplied cDNA or gDNA.

TCRdb's copy holds only in-frame clones and misses some; the assay was immunoSEQ multiplex PCR. The sample shows 95,000 to 100,000 clones, roughly 92% of them seen only once. CDR1 and CDR2 from the germline V gene are KGHSH and LQKENI. J was trimmed by 4 bases and V by 2 bases; bases with no gene match: 10. This CDR3 is 17 amino acids long. The sequence derives from a man aged 50-59 years with active COVID-19. This chain joins TRBV18 and TRBJ2-1, with 8 bases identical to TRBD2. Specimen: peripheral blood. DNA for the CDR3: TGTGCCAGCTCACCAGTAGACGGGAGGGGGATTTACAATGAGCAGTTCTTC. This sequence encodes CASSPVDGRGIYNEQFF. The whole variable domain, remainder taken from reference TRBV18 and TRBJ2-1, is NAGVMQNPRHLVRRRGQEARLRCSPMKGHSHVYWYRQLPEEGLKFMVYLQKENIIDESGMPKERFSAEFPKEGPSILRIQQVVRGDSAAYFCASSPVDGRGIYNEQFFGPGTRLTVL.